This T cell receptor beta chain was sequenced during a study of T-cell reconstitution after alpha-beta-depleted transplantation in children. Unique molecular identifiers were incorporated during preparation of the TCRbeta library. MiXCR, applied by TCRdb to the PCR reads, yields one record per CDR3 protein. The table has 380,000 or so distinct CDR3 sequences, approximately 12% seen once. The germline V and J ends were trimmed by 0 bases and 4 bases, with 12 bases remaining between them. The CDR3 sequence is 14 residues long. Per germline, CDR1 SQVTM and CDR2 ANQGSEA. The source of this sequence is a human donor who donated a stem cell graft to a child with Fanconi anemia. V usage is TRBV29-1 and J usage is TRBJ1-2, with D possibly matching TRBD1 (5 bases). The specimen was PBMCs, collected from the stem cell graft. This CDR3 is CSVEDDEGVYGYTF. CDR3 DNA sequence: TGCAGCGTTGAAGATGATGAAGGGGTCTATGGCTACACCTTC.